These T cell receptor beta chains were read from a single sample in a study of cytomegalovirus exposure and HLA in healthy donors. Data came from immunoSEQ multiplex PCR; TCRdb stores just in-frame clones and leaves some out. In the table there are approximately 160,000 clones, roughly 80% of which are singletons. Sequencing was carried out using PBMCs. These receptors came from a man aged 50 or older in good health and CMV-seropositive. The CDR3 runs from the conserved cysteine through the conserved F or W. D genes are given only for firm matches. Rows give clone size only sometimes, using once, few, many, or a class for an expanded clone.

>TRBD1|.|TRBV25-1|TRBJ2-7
TGTGCCAGCAGTGGGACAGGAGGTGGGTACGAGCAGTACTTC
CASSGTGGGYEQYF
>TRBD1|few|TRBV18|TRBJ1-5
TGTGCCAGCTCACCAACGGGACAGACCTATCAGCCCCAGCATTTT
CASSPTGQTYQPQHF
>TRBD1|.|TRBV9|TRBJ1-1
TGTGCCAGCAGCGCCGGGACAGCCACTGAAGCTTTCTTT
CASSAGTATEAFF
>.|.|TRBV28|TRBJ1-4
TGTGCCAGCAGCGCGGACAGCCGTAATGAAAAACTGTTTTTT
CASSADSRNEKLFF
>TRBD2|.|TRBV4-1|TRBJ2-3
TGCGCCAGCAGCCAAGAAAGGCTAGCGGGGGGCACAGATACGCAGTATTTT
CASSQERLAGGTDTQYF
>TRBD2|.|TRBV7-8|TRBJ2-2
TGCGCCAGCAGCTGGGGCGGGAGGGGGGACACCGGGGAGCTGTTTTTT
CASSWGGRGDTGELFF
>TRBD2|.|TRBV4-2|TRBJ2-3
TGTGCCAGCAGCCCACTTCGGAGCGGGGTAAGCACAGATACGCAGTATTTT
CASSPLRSGVSTDTQYF
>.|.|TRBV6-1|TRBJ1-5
TGTGCCAGCAGTGAACCAGGCAATCAGCCCCAGCATTTT
CASSEPGNQPQHF
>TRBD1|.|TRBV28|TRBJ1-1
TGTGCCAGCAGTTCCAGCCCTTGGCAGGGGGCCACTGAAGCTTTCTTT
CASSSSPWQGATEAFF
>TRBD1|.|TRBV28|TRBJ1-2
TGTGCCAGCAGTAGGGGACAGCCTTACTATGGCTACACCTTC
CASSRGQPYYGYTF
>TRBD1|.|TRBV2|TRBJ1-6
TGTGCCAGCGGGTTGGACAGGGGAGGGAATTCACCCTTCCACTTT
CASGLDRGGNSPFHF
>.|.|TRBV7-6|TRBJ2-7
TGTGCCAGCAGCTTAGATGGGCGTGAGCAGTACTTC
CASSLDGREQYF
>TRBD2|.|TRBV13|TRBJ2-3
TGTGCCAGCAGCTTAGGCGGGACTAGCGGGGCTACAGATACGCAGTATTTT
CASSLGGTSGATDTQYF
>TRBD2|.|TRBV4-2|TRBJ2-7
TGTGCCAGCAGCCAAGATCTAGCGGGAGATGGGTCCTACGAGCAGTACTTC
CASSQDLAGDGSYEQYF
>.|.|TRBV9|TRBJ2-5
TGTGCCAGCAGCGTAGACAGGAGACAAGAGACCCAGTACTTC
CASSVDRRQETQYF
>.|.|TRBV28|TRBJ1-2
TGTGCCAGCAGCCCCCCGGTCAAACCTAACTATGGCTACACCTTC
CASSPPVKPNYGYTF
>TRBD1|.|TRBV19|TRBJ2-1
TGTGCCACTCAGCCGGGACAGCTTGGGTCCTACAATGAGCAGTTCTTC
CATQPGQLGSYNEQFF
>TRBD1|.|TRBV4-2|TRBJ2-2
TGTGCCAGCAGCCAACCTACAGGGGTCGACACCGGGGAGCTGTTTTTT
CASSQPTGVDTGELFF
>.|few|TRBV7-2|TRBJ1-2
TGTGCCAGCAGCTTAGGGAGCCCGACAGTTCGTTTGGGCTACACCTTC
CASSLGSPTVRLGYTF
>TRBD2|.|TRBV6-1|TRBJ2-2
TGTGCCAGCAGTGCTGCGGGAGTGGGCACCGGGGAGCTGTTTTTT
CASSAAGVGTGELFF
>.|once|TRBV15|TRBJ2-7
TGTGCCACCAGCAGAGATAGGGGGACATACGAGCAGTACTTC
CATSRDRGTYEQYF
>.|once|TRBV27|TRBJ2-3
TGTGCCAGCAGTTTTTTCCCTAGCACAGATACGCAGTATTTT
CASSFFPSTDTQYF
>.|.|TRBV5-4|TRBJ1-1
TGTGCTACCGCGGGGCAGCTTAACACTGAAGCTTTCTTT
CATAGQLNTEAFF
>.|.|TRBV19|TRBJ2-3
TGTGCCAGCGGTGTGTCGGGCACAGATACGCAGTATTTT
CASGVSGTDTQYF
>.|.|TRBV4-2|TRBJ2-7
TGTGCCAGCAGCCAAGATAGCGCCGCAGCAGGGGACGAGCAGTACTTC
CASSQDSAAAGDEQYF
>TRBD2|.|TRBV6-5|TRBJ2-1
TGTGCCAGCAGTTACCCGGGACTAGCGGGAAACAATGAGCAGTTCTTC
CASSYPGLAGNNEQFF
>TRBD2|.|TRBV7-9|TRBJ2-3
TGTGCCAGCAGCTTAGGATTCGGGAGGACTAGCACAGATACGCAGTATTTT
CASSLGFGRTSTDTQYF
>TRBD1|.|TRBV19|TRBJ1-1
TGTGCCAGTAGTATATTAGCGGACAGGGACACTGAAGCTTTCTTT
CASSILADRDTEAFF
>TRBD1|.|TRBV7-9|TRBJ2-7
TGTGCCAGCAGCTTAACAGGGGCCTACGAGCAGTACTTC
CASSLTGAYEQYF
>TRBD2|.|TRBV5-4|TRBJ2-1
TGTGCCAGCAGCCGCCGCCTAGCGGGAGGGCACAATGAGCAGTTCTTC
CASSRRLAGGHNEQFF
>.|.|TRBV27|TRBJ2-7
TGTGCCAGCAGTTTAGCCCTAGGGGGGGGCTACGAGCAGTACTTC
CASSLALGGGYEQYF
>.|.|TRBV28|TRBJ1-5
TGTGCCAGCAGTTTAGGCGGCGGGCTGCAGCCCCAGCATTTT
CASSLGGGLQPQHF